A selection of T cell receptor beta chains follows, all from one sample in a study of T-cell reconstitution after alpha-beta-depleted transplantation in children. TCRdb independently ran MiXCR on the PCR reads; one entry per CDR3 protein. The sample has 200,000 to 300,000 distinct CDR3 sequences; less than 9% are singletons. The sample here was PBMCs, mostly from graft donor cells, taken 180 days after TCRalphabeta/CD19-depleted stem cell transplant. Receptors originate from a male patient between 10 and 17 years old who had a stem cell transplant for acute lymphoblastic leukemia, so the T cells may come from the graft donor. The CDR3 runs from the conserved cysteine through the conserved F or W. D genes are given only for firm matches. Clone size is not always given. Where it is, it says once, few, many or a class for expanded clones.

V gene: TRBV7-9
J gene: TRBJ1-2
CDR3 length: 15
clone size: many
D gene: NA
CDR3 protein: CASSLKGDSNYGYTF
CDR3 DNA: TGTGCCAGCAGCTTAAAGGGCGACTCTAACTATGGCTACACCTTC

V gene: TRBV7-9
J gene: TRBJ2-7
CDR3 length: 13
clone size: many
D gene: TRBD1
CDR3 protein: CASSIRQGYEQYF
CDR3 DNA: TGTGCCAGCAGCATTAGACAGGGGTACGAGCAGTACTTC

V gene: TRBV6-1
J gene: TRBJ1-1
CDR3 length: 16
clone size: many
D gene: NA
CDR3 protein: CASSPGVGFLATEAFF
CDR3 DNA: TGTGCCAGCAGTCCGGGGGTTGGATTCCTTGCCACTGAAGCTTTCTTT

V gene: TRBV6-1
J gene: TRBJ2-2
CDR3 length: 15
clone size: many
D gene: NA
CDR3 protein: CASSDQAELGRELFF
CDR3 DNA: TGTGCCAGCAGTGATCAGGCTGAATTAGGCCGGGAGCTGTTTTTT

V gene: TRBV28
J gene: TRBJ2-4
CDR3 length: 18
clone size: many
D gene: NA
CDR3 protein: CASSSSLQGTISKNIQYF
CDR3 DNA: TGTGCCAGCAGTTCCAGTCTCCAGGGTACCATATCCAAAAACATTCAGTACTTC

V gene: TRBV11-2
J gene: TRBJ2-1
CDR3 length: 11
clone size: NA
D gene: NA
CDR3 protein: CASSSGRGQFF
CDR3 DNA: TGTGCCAGCAGCTCTGGGCGGGGGCAGTTCTTC

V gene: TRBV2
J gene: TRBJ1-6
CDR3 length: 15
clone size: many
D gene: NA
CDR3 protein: CASSWPRGHNSPLHF
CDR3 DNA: TGTGCCAGCAGTTGGCCGAGAGGCCATAATTCACCCCTCCACTTT

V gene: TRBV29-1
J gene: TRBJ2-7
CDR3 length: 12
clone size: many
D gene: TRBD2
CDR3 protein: CSAATSGYEQYF
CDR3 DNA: TGCAGCGCTGCCACTAGCGGCTACGAGCAGTACTTC

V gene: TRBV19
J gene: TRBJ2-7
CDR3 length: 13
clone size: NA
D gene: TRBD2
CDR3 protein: CASSELGRDEQYF
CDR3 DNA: TGTGCCAGTAGCGAGCTAGGGAGGGACGAGCAGTACTTC

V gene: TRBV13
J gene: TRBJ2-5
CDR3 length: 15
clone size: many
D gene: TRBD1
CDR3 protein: CASSLRQGRAETQYF
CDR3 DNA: TGTGCCAGCAGCCTGCGACAGGGGCGGGCGGAGACCCAGTACTTC

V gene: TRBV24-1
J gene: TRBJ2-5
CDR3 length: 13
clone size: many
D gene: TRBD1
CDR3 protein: CATSDRGRETQYF
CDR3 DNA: TGTGCCACCAGCGACAGGGGTCGCGAGACCCAGTACTTC

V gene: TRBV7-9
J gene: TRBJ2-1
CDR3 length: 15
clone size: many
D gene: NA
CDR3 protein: CASSSGQQGVNEQFF
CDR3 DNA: TGTGCCAGCAGCTCGGGACAACAGGGAGTCAATGAGCAGTTCTTC

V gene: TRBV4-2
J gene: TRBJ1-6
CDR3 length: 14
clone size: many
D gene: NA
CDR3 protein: CASSGQLYNSPLHF
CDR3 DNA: TGTGCCAGCAGCGGACAGTTGTATAATTCACCCCTCCACTTT

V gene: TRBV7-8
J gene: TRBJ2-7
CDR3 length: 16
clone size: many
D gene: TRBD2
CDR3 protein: CASSLGVAGEGYEQYF
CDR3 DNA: TGTGCCAGCAGCTTAGGAGTGGCGGGGGAGGGCTACGAGCAGTACTTC

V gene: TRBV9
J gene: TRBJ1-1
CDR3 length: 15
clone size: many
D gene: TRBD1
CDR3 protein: CASSVGDRENTEAFF
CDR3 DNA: TGTGCCAGCAGCGTGGGGGACAGAGAGAACACTGAAGCTTTCTTT

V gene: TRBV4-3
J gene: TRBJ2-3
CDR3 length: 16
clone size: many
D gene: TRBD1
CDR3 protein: CASSRDRGQYTDTQYF
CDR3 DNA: TGCGCCAGCAGCCGAGACCGGGGACAGTACACAGATACGCAGTATTTT

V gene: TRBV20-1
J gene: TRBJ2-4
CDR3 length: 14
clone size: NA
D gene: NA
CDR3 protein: CSARDRQGGGIQYF
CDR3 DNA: TGCAGTGCTAGAGATCGCCAGGGAGGTGGTATTCAGTACTTC

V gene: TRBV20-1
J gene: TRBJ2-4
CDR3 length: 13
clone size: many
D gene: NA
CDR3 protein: CSVILTPKNIQYF
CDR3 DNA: TGCAGTGTTATATTGACCCCTAAAAACATTCAGTACTTC

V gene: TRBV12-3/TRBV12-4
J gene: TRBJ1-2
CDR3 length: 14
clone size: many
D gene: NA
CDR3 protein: CASSSRTESYGYTF
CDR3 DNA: TGTGCCAGCAGTTCCCGGACAGAATCATATGGCTACACCTTC

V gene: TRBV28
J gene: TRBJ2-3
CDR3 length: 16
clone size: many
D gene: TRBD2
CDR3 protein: CASSLFSGRDTDTQYF
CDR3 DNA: TGTGCCAGCAGTTTATTTAGCGGGAGAGACACAGATACGCAGTATTTT

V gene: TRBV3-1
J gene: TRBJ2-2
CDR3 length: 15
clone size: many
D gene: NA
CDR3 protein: CASRGLSPDTGELFF
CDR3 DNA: TGTGCCAGCAGGGGACTCTCGCCGGACACCGGGGAGCTGTTTTTT

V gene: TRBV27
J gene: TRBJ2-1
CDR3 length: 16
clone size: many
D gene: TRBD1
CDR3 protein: CASSSMQQGAGNEQFF
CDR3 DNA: TGTGCCAGCAGTTCCATGCAACAGGGGGCTGGCAATGAGCAGTTCTTC

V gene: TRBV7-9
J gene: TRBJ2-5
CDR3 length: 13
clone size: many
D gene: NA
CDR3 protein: CASSLVTGETQYF
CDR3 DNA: TGTGCCAGCAGCTTAGTTACCGGAGAGACCCAGTACTTC

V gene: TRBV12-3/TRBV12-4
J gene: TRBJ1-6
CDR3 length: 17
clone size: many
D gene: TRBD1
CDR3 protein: CASSFGDRSSYNSPLHF
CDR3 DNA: TGTGCCAGCAGTTTTGGGGACAGGAGCTCCTATAATTCACCCCTCCACTTT

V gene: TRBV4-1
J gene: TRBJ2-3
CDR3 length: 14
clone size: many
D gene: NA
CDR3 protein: CASSQTEGTDTQYF
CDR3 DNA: TGCGCCAGCAGCCAAACGGAGGGCACAGATACGCAGTATTTT

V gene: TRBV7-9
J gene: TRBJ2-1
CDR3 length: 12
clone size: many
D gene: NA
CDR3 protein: CASSLQGNEQFF
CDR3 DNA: TGTGCCAGCAGCTTACAGGGAAACGAGCAGTTCTTC

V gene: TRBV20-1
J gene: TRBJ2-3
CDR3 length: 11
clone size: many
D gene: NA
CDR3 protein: CSARVGGNQYF
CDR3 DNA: TGCAGTGCTAGAGTAGGGGGGAATCAGTATTTT

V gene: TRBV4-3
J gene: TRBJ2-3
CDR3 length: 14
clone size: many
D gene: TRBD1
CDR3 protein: CASSRDRAKDTQYF
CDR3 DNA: TGCGCCAGCAGCCGGGACAGGGCCAAAGATACGCAGTATTTT

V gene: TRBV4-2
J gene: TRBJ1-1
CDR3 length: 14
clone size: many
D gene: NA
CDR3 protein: CASSQDRAGTEAFF
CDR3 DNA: TGTGCCAGCAGCCAAGATAGGGCGGGCACTGAAGCTTTCTTT

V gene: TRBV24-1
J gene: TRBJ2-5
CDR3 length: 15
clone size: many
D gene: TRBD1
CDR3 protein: CATSDPGTGKETQYF
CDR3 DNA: TGTGCCACCAGTGACCCCGGGACAGGAAAAGAGACCCAGTACTTC

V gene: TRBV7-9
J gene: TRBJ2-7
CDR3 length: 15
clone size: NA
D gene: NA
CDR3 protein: CASSDPDPQCREQYF
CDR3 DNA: TGTGCCAGCAGCGACCCGGATCCCCAATGTAGGGAGCAGTACTTC

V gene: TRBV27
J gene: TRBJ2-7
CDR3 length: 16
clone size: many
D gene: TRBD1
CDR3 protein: CASSPRQGPSSYEQYF
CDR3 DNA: TGTGCCAGCAGTCCCAGACAGGGGCCCTCCTCCTACGAGCAGTACTTC

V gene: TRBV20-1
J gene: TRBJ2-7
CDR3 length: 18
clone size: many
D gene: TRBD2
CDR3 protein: CSARRTSGGAGPSYEQYF
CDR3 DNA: TGCAGTGCTAGAAGGACTAGCGGGGGGGCCGGTCCCTCCTACGAGCAGTACTTC

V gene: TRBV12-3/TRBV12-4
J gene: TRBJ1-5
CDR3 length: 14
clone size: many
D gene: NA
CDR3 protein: CASSLTYSNQPQHF
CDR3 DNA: TGTGCCAGCAGTTTAACTTATAGCAATCAGCCCCAGCATTTT